Sequencing of this TCR beta chain was carried out in a study of T cells in Graves' hyperthyroidism and ophthalmopathy. Whole-study results and caveats: Before onset, ophthalmopathy was predicted by the model a median 6.5 months earlier. Most thyroid clonotypes with frequency above 0.001 were detected in blood.

Germline V gene sequence: CDR1 WNHNN, CDR2 SYGVQD (reference sequence). Trimming took 6 bases from V and 4 from J, leaving 13 bases between them. The CDR3 runs to 14 residues. The TCR beta CDR3 regions underwent amplification using RNA transcripts as the source. HTBI primers were employed in a first-round RT-PCR of the TCR CDR3. TCRdb reanalysed the multiplex PCR reads using MiXCR and keeps one entry per CDR3 protein. The table has 500,000 to 550,000 distinct CDR3 sequences, roughly 21% seen once; the top ten hold about 45%. Uncontrolled infection, other autoimmune disease, pregnancy or lactation disqualified patients from enrolment. This clonotype occurred a few times. What it binds is not known.

Sequencing used blood. This chain links TRBV10-1 with TRBJ2-1, with D possibly called TRBD1 or TRBD2 (6 bases each). The TCR sequence derives from a man between 35 and 55 years old with Graves' ophthalmopathy. CDR3 DNA: TGCGCCAGCAGCGGGGGCATTTCGTACAATGAGCAGTTCTTC. The encoded protein is CASSGGISYNEQFF.